This T cell receptor beta chain was found in a study of blood T cell repertoires in COVID-19. Whole-study context: Some COVID-19 samples were acute and others convalescent; all came from the United States, Italy and Spain. Sources were T cells, B-cell-depleted T cells, or PBMCs; the material itself was cDNA or gDNA.

The CDR3 length is 14 residues. Germline values: CDR1 KGHSH, CDR2 LQKENI. Trimming stripped 9 bases from V and 0 bases from J, with 12 bases between. In the original processing: Amplification from reference gene primers served as the basis for estimated nucleated cell counts. Assay used: immunoSEQ multiplex PCR; TCRdb lists only in-frame clones, some missing. From that table come the V and J calls and clone size; the DNA was used to work out D and trimming. The table records 35,000 to 55,000 clones, 90% to 95% of them present only once. Sample: peripheral blood. The receptor was derived from a human donor in a cohort sampled during active COVID-19. The chain uses TRBV18 and TRBJ2-1, with D maybe TRBD2 (5 bases). Here the CDR3 DNA reads TGTGCCAGTTTGGACTTGAGCTCCTACAATGAGCAGTTCTTC. Translation gives CASLDLSSYNEQFF.